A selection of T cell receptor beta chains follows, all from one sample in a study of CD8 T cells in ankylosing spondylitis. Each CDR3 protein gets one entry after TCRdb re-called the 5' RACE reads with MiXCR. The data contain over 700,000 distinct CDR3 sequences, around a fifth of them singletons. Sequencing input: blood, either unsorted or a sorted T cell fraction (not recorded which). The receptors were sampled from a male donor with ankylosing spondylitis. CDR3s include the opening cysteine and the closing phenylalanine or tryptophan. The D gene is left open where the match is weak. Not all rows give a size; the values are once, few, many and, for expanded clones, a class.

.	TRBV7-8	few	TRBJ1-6	CASSLEAGYNSPLHF	TGTGCCAGCAGCTTAGAGGCAGGGTATAATTCACCCCTCCACTTT
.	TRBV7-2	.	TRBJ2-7	CASSSLLSYEQYF	TGTGCCAGCAGCTCGTTATTATCCTACGAGCAGTACTTC
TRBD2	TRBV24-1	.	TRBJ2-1	CATSDTSGGASSYNEQFF	TGTGCCACCAGTGATACCAGCGGGGGGGCAAGCTCCTACAATGAGCAGTTCTTC
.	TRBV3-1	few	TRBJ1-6	CASSNTKPNSPLHF	TGTGCCAGCAGCAATACTAAGCCCAATTCACCCCTCCACTTT
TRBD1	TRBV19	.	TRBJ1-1	CASSKGQGHTEAFF	TGTGCCAGTAGTAAGGGACAGGGACACACTGAAGCTTTCTTT
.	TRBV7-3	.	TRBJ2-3	CASSLIVEDTQYF	TGTGCCAGCAGCTTAATCGTGGAAGATACGCAGTATTTT
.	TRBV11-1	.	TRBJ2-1	CASSLDRANEQFF	TGTGCCAGCAGCTTAGATAGGGCCAATGAGCAGTTCTTC
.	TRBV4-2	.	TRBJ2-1	CASSQDEGSSYNEQFF	TGTGCCAGCAGCCAAGACGAGGGGAGCTCCTACAATGAGCAGTTCTTC
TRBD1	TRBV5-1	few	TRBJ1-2	CASSLAPTGGRGYTF	TGCGCCAGCAGCTTGGCCCCAACAGGGGGCAGAGGCTACACCTTC
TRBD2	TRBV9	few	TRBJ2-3	CASSVATGTSGGTDTQYF	TGTGCCAGCAGCGTAGCTACGGGGACTAGCGGGGGCACAGATACGCAGTATTTT
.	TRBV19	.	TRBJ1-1	CASNSARDYARGTEAFF	TGTGCCAGTAATTCCGCCCGGGACTACGCCCGAGGCACTGAAGCTTTCTTT
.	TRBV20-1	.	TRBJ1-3	CSAVWVNSGNTIYF	TGCAGTGCCGTTTGGGTGAACTCTGGAAACACCATATATTTT
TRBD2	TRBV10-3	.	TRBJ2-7	CAISQTSGRDSYEQYF	TGTGCCATCAGTCAGACTAGCGGGAGGGACTCCTACGAGCAGTACTTC
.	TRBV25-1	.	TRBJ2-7	CASSEYSPAGATYEQYF	TGTGCCAGCAGTGAATATTCCCCAGCAGGGGCGACCTACGAGCAGTACTTC
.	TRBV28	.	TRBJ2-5	CASSLWAGGKSGETQYF	TGTGCCAGCAGTTTATGGGCTGGGGGGAAGAGCGGAGAGACCCAGTACTTC
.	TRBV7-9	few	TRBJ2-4	CASSPNKNIQYF	TGTGCCAGCAGCCCGAACAAAAACATTCAGTACTTC
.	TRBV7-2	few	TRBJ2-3	CASSLFSAASTDTQYF	TGTGCCAGCAGCTTATTCTCGGCAGCTAGCACAGATACGCAGTATTTT
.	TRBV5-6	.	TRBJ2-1	CASSSIKLASAYDEQFF	TGTGCCAGCAGCTCGATAAAATTGGCGTCAGCCTACGATGAGCAGTTCTTC
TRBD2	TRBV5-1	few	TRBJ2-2	CASSPDRGANTGELFF	TGCGCCAGCAGCCCCGACCGGGGGGCGAACACCGGGGAGCTGTTTTTT
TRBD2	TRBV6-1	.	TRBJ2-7	CASSETSGIYEQYF	TGTGCCAGCAGTGAAACTAGCGGGATTTACGAGCAGTACTTC
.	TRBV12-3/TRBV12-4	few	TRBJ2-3	CASTVWSPSDTQYF	TGTGCCAGCACAGTTTGGTCCCCGTCAGATACGCAGTATTTT
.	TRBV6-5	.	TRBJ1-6	CASSYRYRATDNSPLHF	TGTGCCAGCAGTTACCGTTACAGGGCTACCGATAATTCACCCCTCCACTTT
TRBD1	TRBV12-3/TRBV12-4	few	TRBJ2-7	CASSLGDRQYF	TGTGCCAGCAGTTTGGGGGACAGGCAGTACTTC
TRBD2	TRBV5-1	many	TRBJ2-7	CASSSSGIGPYEQYF	TGCGCCAGCAGCTCAAGCGGGATAGGGCCCTACGAGCAGTACTTC
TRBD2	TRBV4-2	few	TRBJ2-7	CASSHPSQNREGSYEQYF	TGTGCCAGCAGCCACCCCAGCCAGAACCGGGAGGGGAGCTACGAGCAGTACTTC
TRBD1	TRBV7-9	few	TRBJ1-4	CASSLVDRGRREKLFF	TGTGCCAGCAGCTTAGTAGACAGGGGGCGACGGGAAAAACTGTTTTTT
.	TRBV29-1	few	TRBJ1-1	CSVVGAGGNTEAFF	TGCAGCGTTGTGGGGGCGGGGGGTAACACTGAAGCTTTCTTT
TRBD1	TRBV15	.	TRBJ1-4	CATSRGDRGIYEKLFF	TGTGCCACCAGCAGAGGGGACAGGGGTATTTATGAAAAACTGTTTTTT
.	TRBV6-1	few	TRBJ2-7	CASTQDSSLYEQYF	TGTGCCAGCACCCAGGACAGCTCACTCTACGAGCAGTACTTC
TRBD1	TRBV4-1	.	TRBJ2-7	CASSLGQAGNYEQYF	TGCGCCAGCAGCCTAGGACAGGCAGGGAACTACGAGCAGTACTTC
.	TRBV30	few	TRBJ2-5	CAWSVRRQETQYF	TGTGCCTGGAGTGTGCGGCGTCAAGAGACCCAGTACTTC
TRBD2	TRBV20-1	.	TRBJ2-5	CSARVAGSVQETQYF	TGCAGTGCTAGAGTAGCGGGAAGCGTACAAGAGACCCAGTACTTC
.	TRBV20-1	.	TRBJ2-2	CSARGPGKPNTGELFF	TGCAGTGCTAGAGGTCCGGGAAAGCCGAACACCGGGGAGCTGTTTTTT
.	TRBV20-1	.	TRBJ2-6	CSALHPDRFTGANVLTF	TGCAGTGCTTTACACCCCGACAGGTTCACTGGGGCCAACGTCCTGACTTTC
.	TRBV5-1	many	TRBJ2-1	CASSPNGGGRYNEQFF	TGCGCCAGCAGCCCCAACGGCGGGGGCCGATACAATGAGCAGTTCTTC
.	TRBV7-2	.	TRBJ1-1	CASSSLDWTDSF	TGTGCCAGCAGCTCCTTGGATTGGACAGATTCCTTT
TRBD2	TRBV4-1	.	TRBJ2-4	CASSQEVAGGPKNIQYF	TGCGCCAGCAGCCAAGAAGTAGCGGGGGGGCCCAAAAACATTCAGTACTTC
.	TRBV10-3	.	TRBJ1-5	CAISESGGGVQPQHF	TGTGCCATCAGTGAGTCGGGGGGAGGGGTTCAGCCCCAGCATTTT
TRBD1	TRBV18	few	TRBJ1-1	CASSPETGFTEAFF	TGTGCCAGCTCCCCCGAGACAGGGTTCACTGAAGCTTTCTTT
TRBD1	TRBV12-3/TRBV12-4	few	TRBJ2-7	CASSSTRQGAREQYF	TGTGCCAGCAGTTCCACCCGACAGGGGGCGAGGGAGCAGTACTTC
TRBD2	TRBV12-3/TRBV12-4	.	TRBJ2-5	CASSLTGGHGETQYF	TGTGCCAGCAGTTTAACGGGGGGTCACGGGGAGACCCAGTACTTC
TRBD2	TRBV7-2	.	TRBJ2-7	CASSHLAGGNYEQYF	TGTGCCAGCAGCCATCTCGCGGGAGGCAACTACGAGCAGTACTTC
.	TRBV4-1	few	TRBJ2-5	CASSQDPAGQETQYF	TGCGCCAGCAGCCAAGATCCGGCAGGACAAGAGACCCAGTACTTC
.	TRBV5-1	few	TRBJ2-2	CASSATENTGELFF	TGCGCCAGCAGCGCGACTGAGAACACCGGGGAGCTGTTTTTT